Each of the 9 T cell receptor gamma chains below was sequenced from the same sample in a study of gamma delta lymphoproliferative disorders and STAT genes. The receptor sequences were amplified from genomic DNA of peripheral blood mononuclear cells. TCRdb re-called the multiplex PCR reads with CATT. The sample holds more than 2,500 gamma-chain clones, 7.5% to 9.5% seen once. The sample consisted of blood. Every receptor here comes from a human donor in good health.

Judged by abundance, this clone is medium-sized (0.01 to 0.1%). The rearrangement links TRGV10 to TRGJ1 or TRGJ2. Assignment of the J gene here rests on matching the DNA to germline, because TCRdb gives none. TRGV10 is recorded as an ORF, its role being uncertain. Losses at the gene ends were 8 bases for V and 5 bases for J; bases not matched to a gene: 10. The CDR3 is made up of 13 amino acids. This chain's CDR3 is CAAWDPRDYKKLF. CDR3 in DNA: TGTGCTGCGTGGGATCCGCGGGATTATAAGAAACTCTTT.

This clone is labeled as medium-sized. This chain connects TRGV2 to TRGJP2. Assignment of the J gene here rests on matching the DNA to germline, because TCRdb gives none. The CDR3 is 18 amino acids. Germline CDR1 EGSNGY, CDR2 YDSYNSKV. The J segment lost 4 bases and the V segment lost 1 base, leaving 15 bases of the junction unmatched. The DNA for the CDR3 is TGTGCCACCTGGGACGGAGCCCTCTCAAGCCATAGTGATTGGATCAAGACGTTT. Protein sequence: CATWDGALSSHSDWIKTF.

Within the sample, this clone is medium-sized. J is TRGJ1 or TRGJ2 and V is TRGV2. The J gene was not available in TCRdb and was assigned here by matching the DNA to germline segments. The V gene end was trimmed by 4 bases and the J gene end by 11 bases; junction bases not matched to a gene: 2. The CDR3 consists of 9 residues. Germline-derived CDR1 and CDR2 are EGSNGY and YDSYNSKV. The CDR3 DNA sequence: TGTGCCACCTGGGAACAGAAACTCTTT. Its translation: CATWEQKLF.

As concerns this clone: It is unclear where the CDR3 begins or ends on the DNA, so no DNA is shown, and the CDR3 is as TCRdb lists it. The V gene corresponds to TRGV11; no J gene was called. TRGV11 falls under the ORF class, with uncertain function. The CDR3 numbers 13 amino acids, ends counted. This CDR3 is CTTVPAGLFKKLF.

This clone was seen a few times. Translating this DNA gives a protein that differs at residue 3 from the TCRdb one, which belongs to a much larger clone; a read error is likely, and the protein shown is this translation. V is TRGV10 and J is TRGJP1. The J gene comes from matching the DNA to germline here; TCRdb lacks it. TRGV10 is an open reading frame, and its role is uncertain. The CDR3 is 14 amino acids. The CDR3 sequence is CAVWDLPTGWFKIF. DNA of the CDR3: TGTGCTGTGTGGGACCTCCCCACTGGTTGGTTCAAGATATTT.

In this sample, this clone is medium-sized. The chain is built from TRGV4 and TRGJ1 or TRGJ2. Assignment of the J gene here rests on matching the DNA to germline, because TCRdb gives none. The CDR3 loop spans 12 amino acids. The V gene end was trimmed by 3 bases and the J gene end by 12 bases; junction bases not matched to a gene: 11. Germline-derived CDR1 and CDR2 are EGSTGY and YDSYTSSV. The DNA for the CDR3 is TGTGCCACCTGGGATTGGGGGGCTTGGAAACTCTTT. Protein product: CATWDWGAWKLF.

In the case of this clone: Because the CDR3's place on the DNA is in doubt, the DNA is left out and the CDR3 is given as listed by TCRdb. The V gene corresponds to TRGV3; no J gene was called. The CDR3 has 17 amino acids, counting both end residues. Germline CDR1 and CDR2: VTNTFY and YDVSTARD (reference sequence). CDR3 loop: CATWDRGRNSLAVEQHF.

This clone has just a few counts. CDR3 DNA: TGTGCCCCGACTTATAAGAAACTCTTT. Translating gives CAPTYKKLF. The chain carries TRGV4 and TRGJ1 or TRGJ2. CDR1 and CDR2 (germline): EGSTGY, YDSYTSSV. J lost 6 bases, V lost 12 bases, and 5 bases had no gene match. This CDR3 spans 9 amino acids.

This clone is labeled as medium-sized. J gene calling gave no result, while the V gene is TRGV3. Germline CDR1 is VTNTFY and CDR2 is YDVSTARD (reference sequence). The CDR3 runs 13 residues. CDR3 residues: CATWDPRPKLRLF. CDR3 nucleotide sequence: TGTGCCACCTGGGACCCCCGGCCCAAGTTACGCCTCTTT.